The sequence of this T cell receptor beta chain was determined in a study of blood T cell repertoires in COVID-19. The table came from immunoSEQ multiplex PCR; TCRdb's copy has only in-frame clones and leaves some out. Among 110,000 or so clones listed, over 60% were seen once. This clone has only one observation. The V segment lost 3 bases and the J segment 4 bases; nucleotides outside the gene matches: 7. Per germline, CDR1 SGDLS and CDR2 YYNGEE. The CDR3 loop spans 15 amino acids. The TCR sequence derives from a human donor in a cohort sampled during active or convalescent COVID-19. The material sequenced was peripheral blood. The chain carries TRBV9 and TRBJ2-1, with 7 nucleotides matching TRBD1. The CDR3 coding sequence is TGTGCCAGCAGCGGGGCCGGGACAGCGTACAATGAGCAGTTCTTC. This gives the protein CASSGAGTAYNEQFF.